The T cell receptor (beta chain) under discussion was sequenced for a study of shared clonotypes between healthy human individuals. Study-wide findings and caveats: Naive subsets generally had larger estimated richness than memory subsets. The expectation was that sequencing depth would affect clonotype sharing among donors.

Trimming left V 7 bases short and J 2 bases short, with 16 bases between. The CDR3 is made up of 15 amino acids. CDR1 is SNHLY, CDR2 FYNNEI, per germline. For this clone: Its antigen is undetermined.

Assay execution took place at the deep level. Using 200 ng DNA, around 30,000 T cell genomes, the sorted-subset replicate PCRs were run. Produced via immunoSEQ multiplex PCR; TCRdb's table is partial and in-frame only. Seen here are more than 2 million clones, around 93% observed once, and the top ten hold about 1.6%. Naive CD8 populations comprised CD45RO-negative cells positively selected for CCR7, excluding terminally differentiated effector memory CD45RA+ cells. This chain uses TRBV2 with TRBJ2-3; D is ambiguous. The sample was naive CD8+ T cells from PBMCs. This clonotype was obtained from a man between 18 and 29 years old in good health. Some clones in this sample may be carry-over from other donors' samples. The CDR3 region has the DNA TGTGCCAGCAAGGGCGGCCACTTCGCCACAGATACGCAGTATTTT. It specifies CASKGGHFATDTQYF. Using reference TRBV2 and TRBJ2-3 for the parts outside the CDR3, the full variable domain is EPEVTQTPSHQVTQMGQEVILRCVPISNHLYFYWYRQILGQKVEFLVSFYNNEISEKSEIFDDQFSVERPDGSNFTLKIRSTKLEDSAMYFCASKGGHFATDTQYFGPGTRLTVL.